The 29 T cell receptor beta chains given below trace back to one sample, sequenced in a study of Ad26.COV2.S vaccination and SARS-CoV-2 variants. Profiled with immunoSEQ multiplex PCR; TCRdb holds only in-frame clones, not every one. This sample has about 350,000 clones, with around nine tenths found just once. Treatment meaning: 19 received Ad26.COV2.S at low or high dose, single or two shots; 5 received placebo; per-sample allocation not given. After the first vaccine or placebo injection, samples were drawn on day 63. The sequences come from peripheral blood, collected in a trial of Ad26.COV2.S vaccine versus placebo. The receptors stem from a person aged 18-65 years who received the Ad26.COV2.S COVID-19 vaccine or a placebo.

This clone was found once. The genes are TRBV18 and TRBJ1-4, with 9 bases lining up with TRBD1. The germline CDR1 and CDR2 sequences are KGHSH and LQKENI. There are 15 residues in the CDR3. J lost 4 bases, V lost 4 bases, and 4 bases had no gene match. The CDR3 DNA reads TGTGCCAGCTCACGAGACAGGGGGGTTAATGAAAAACTGTTTTTT. It encodes CASSRDRGVNEKLFF. Complete variable domain (other parts from reference TRBV18 and TRBJ1-4): NAGVMQNPRHLVRRRGQEARLRCSPMKGHSHVYWYRQLPEEGLKFMVYLQKENIIDESGMPKERFSAEFPKEGPSILRIQQVVRGDSAAYFCASSRDRGVNEKLFFGSGTQLSVL.

This chain links TRBV7-8 with TRBJ1-2, with D maybe TRBD1 (5 bases). The CDR3 is made up of 16 amino acids. Germline values: CDR1 SGHVS, CDR2 FQNEAQ. The ends were cut back, 1 base at V and 1 base at J, with 13 bases in the middle. CDR3: CASSLGSAGINYGYTF. The CDR3 region has the DNA TGTGCCAGCAGCTTAGGATCGGCAGGGATTAACTATGGCTACACCTTC. The variable domain in full, completed from reference TRBV7-8 and TRBJ1-2, reads GAGVSQSPRYKVAKRGQDVALRCDPISGHVSLFWYQQALGQGPEFLTYFQNEAQLDKSGLPSDRFFAERPEGSVSTLKIQRTQQEDSAVYLCASSLGSAGINYGYTFGSGTRLTVV.

The J gene is TRBJ2-1, the V gene TRBV29-1, with TRBD2 identical over 8 bases. Germline loops: CDR1 SQVTM, CDR2 ANQGSEA. CDR3 length equals 17 residues. The ends lost 4 bases at V and 8 bases at J; junction bases unmatched: 19. In nucleotides, the CDR3 is TGCAGCGTTGTGGGCGGGAGGAGGACCGGCTTTGGCTATGAGCAGTTCTTC. Amino acids: CSVVGGRRTGFGYEQFF.

V and J are TRBV27 and TRBJ1-1; TRBD1 aligns across 12 bases. The CDR3 is 16 residues long. CDR1 is MNHEY and CDR2 is SMNVEV in the germline V gene (reference sequence). Trimming removed 6 bases from V and 1 base from J; junction bases left unmatched: 6. In DNA, the CDR3 is TGTGCCAGCAGCCCCGGGACAGGGGGCAGGAACACTGAAGCTTTCTTT. Protein: CASSPGTGGRNTEAFF.

The chain couples TRBV6-5 to TRBJ1-2, with 9 bases identical to TRBD1. Germline CDR1 and CDR2: MNHEY and SVGAGI. The junction had 8 bases not matched to a gene; V was cut back by 6 bases and J by 3 bases. The CDR3 loop spans 15 amino acids. The CDR3 reads CASRSGTGRDYGYTF. The CDR3 nucleotides are TGTGCCAGCAGGTCCGGGACAGGGAGAGACTATGGCTACACCTTC.

V and J are TRBV4-3 and TRBJ2-1; D unclear. This CDR3 region has 13 residues. V shed 3 bases and J shed 6 bases, with 9 bases lying between them. Germline V gives CDR1 LGHNA, CDR2 YSLEER. In DNA, the CDR3 is TGCGCCAGCAGCCATCGGTTCGGCAATGAGCAGTTCTTC. This encodes CASSHRFGNEQFF.

This chain uses TRBV19 with TRBJ2-1; TRBD1 matches at 10 bases. The V segment lost 9 bases and the J segment 1 base; nucleotides outside the gene matches: 3. CDR3 size: 14 residues. Germline V gene lookup returns CDR1 LNHDA and CDR2 SQIVND (reference sequence). CDR3 DNA: TGTGCCAGCGAGGGACAGGGGTCCTACAATGAGCAGTTCTTC. Protein sequence: CASEGQGSYNEQFF.

The chain carries TRBV14 and TRBJ2-1; 14 positions agree with TRBD2. CDR3 length: 18 amino acids. The J segment lost 3 bases and the V segment lost 4 bases, leaving 8 bases of the junction unmatched. The germline V gene has CDR1 SGHDN and CDR2 FVKESK. CDR3 residues: CASSPLSGLAGDYNEQFF. CDR3 DNA sequence: TGTGCCAGCAGCCCCCTTTCGGGACTAGCGGGAGACTACAATGAGCAGTTCTTC.

V gene TRBV19 combines with J gene TRBJ2-3; tentative D call: TRBD2 (5 bases). Germline V gene sequence: CDR1 LNHDA, CDR2 SQIVND (reference sequence). V dropped 5 bases and J dropped 0 bases, with 15 bases sitting between them. The CDR3 loop spans 16 amino acids. CDR3 DNA: TGTGCCAGTAGTCCCCGGGTCGGGGTTAGCACAGATACGCAGTATTTT. Translating gives CASSPRVGVSTDTQYF. The complete variable domain, with remaining parts taken from reference TRBV19 and TRBJ2-3, reads DGGITQSPKYLFRKEGQNVTLSCEQNLNHDAMYWYRQDPGQGLRLIYYSQIVNDFQKGDIAEGYSVSREKKESFPLTVTSAQKNPTAFYLCASSPRVGVSTDTQYFGPGTRLTVL.

The chain has TRBV19 and TRBJ2-2; 10 bases fit TRBD2. The germline V gene encodes CDR1 LNHDA and CDR2 SQIVND (reference sequence). The CDR3 runs 18 residues. V shed 7 bases and J 5 bases; nucleotides not matched to a gene: 16. The CDR3 here is CASNLGASGRALTGELFF. In nucleotides, the CDR3 is TGTGCCAGTAACCTGGGTGCTAGCGGGAGAGCATTAACCGGGGAGCTGTTTTTT.

This rearrangement joins TRBV6-1 to TRBJ1-6; D gene uncertain. The CDR3 runs to 18 residues. Germline V CDR1 and CDR2: MNHNS, SASEGT. Trimming took off 4 bases at V and 3 bases at J, with 19 bases between the two ends. CDR3 coding DNA: TGTGCCAGCAGTGGTAACCCGGGCCCAGGTGACTATAATTCACCCCTCCACTTT. Amino acids: CASSGNPGPGDYNSPLHF.

The chain recombines TRBV7-9 with TRBJ1-2; no clear D gene. Germline V lookup: CDR1 SEHNR, CDR2 FQNEAQ (reference sequence). Trimming removed 2 bases at V and 8 bases at J, with 9 bases between. The CDR3 covers 12 residues. CDR3 residues: CASSLRDGGYTF. The CDR3 DNA sequence: TGTGCCAGCAGCTTAAGGGATGGAGGCTACACCTTC.

The chain joins TRBV18 to TRBJ1-3; no reliable D call. V lost 1 base and J lost 4, with 5 bases in between. Germline loops: CDR1 KGHSH, CDR2 LQKENI. The CDR3 is 13 amino acids. DNA of the CDR3: TGTGCCAGCTCACCACGCGAAGGAAACACCATATATTTT. Protein: CASSPREGNTIYF.

This clone appeared once. The chain has TRBV29-1 and TRBJ2-1; the D gene could be TRBD1 or TRBD2 (5 bases each). The CDR3 is 12 amino acids. Germline lookup yields CDR1 SQVTM and CDR2 ANQGSEA. V was shortened by 4 bases and J by 8 bases, with 12 bases between the two germline ends. As DNA, the CDR3 is TGCAGCGTTGTGGGGGTACCGGATGAGCAGTTCTTC. Its protein product is CSVVGVPDEQFF.

The chain recombines TRBV20-1 with TRBJ1-4, with D possibly being TRBD1 (6 bases). The CDR3 sequence is 14 residues long. Trimming stripped 3 bases from V and 8 bases from J, with 16 bases between. Germline loops: CDR1 DFQATT, CDR2 SNEGSKA (reference sequence). The CDR3 nucleotides read TGCAGTGCTAGTAGGGGGGGCCCCGAAGAAAAACTGTTTTTT. It yields the protein CSASRGGPEEKLFF.

The chain combines TRBV4-2 with TRBJ1-1; no reliable D call. CDR1 LGHNA and CDR2 YNFKEQ come from the germline V gene. Trimming took off 1 base at V and 1 base at J, with 10 bases between the two ends. This CDR3 is built from 15 residues. The CDR3 bases are TGTGCCAGCAGCCAAGCATACCATGGGAACACTGAAGCTTTCTTT. Translated, it gives CASSQAYHGNTEAFF.

The V and J genes are TRBV6-5 and TRBJ1-2, with 8 bases aligning to TRBD1. Germline trimming cut 7 bases from V and 7 bases from J; bases unmatched to any gene: 8. Looked up from germline, CDR1 is MNHEY and CDR2 is SVGAGI. This CDR3 spans 13 amino acids. CDR3 sequence: CASKRTGRGGYTF. The DNA for the CDR3 is TGTGCCAGCAAAAGGACAGGGAGAGGTGGCTACACCTTC.

The chain carries TRBV19 and TRBJ2-7; perhaps TRBD2 as D (5 bases). There are 16 residues in the CDR3. The V gene lost 3 bases and the J gene lost 2 bases, with 17 bases spanning the gap. The germline V gene has CDR1 LNHDA and CDR2 SQIVND (reference sequence). The CDR3 protein is CASSIKRSILAYEQYF. DNA of the CDR3: TGTGCCAGTAGTATTAAGCGGAGTATATTGGCCTACGAGCAGTACTTC.

The J gene is TRBJ1-4, the V gene TRBV6-1; 7 bases are a match to TRBD1. V was pared by 1 base and J by 8 bases, with 4 bases of the junction left unmatched. Germline loops: CDR1 MNHNS, CDR2 SASEGT. The CDR3 has 14 amino acids. The CDR3 sequence: CASSEEGAGEKLFF. DNA of the CDR3: TGTGCCAGCAGTGAAGAGGGGGCCGGGGAAAAACTGTTTTTT.

This chain joins TRBV28 and TRBJ1-1; TRBD1 matches 10 bases. Germline values: CDR1 MDHEN, CDR2 SYDVKM. Germline trimming cut 5 bases from V and 11 bases from J; bases unmatched to any gene: 11. The CDR3 consists of 14 residues. The CDR3 DNA sequence: TGTGCCAGCAGTCCCCCCGACAGGGGGCGAACGGCTTTCTTT. Translated, it gives CASSPPDRGRTAFF.

The chain joins TRBV27 to TRBJ2-6; TRBD1 or TRBD2 may be the D gene (6 bases each). This CDR3 comprises 14 residues. Germline V lookup: CDR1 MNHEY, CDR2 SMNVEV (reference sequence). The ends were cut back, 7 bases at V and 3 bases at J, with 10 bases in the middle. CDR3 DNA: TGTGCCAGCACGGGGGCTAGTGGGGCCAACGTCCTGACTTTC. Its protein product is CASTGASGANVLTF. The whole variable domain, remainder taken from reference TRBV27 and TRBJ2-6, is EAQVTQNPRYLITVTGKKLTVTCSQNMNHEYMSWYRQDPGLGLRQIYYSMNVEVTDKGDVPEGYKVSRKEKRNFPLILESPSPNQTSLYFCASTGASGANVLTFGAGSRLTVL.

This chain uses TRBV10-1 with TRBJ1-4; D might be TRBD1 (5 bases). The CDR3 consists of 15 residues. Trimming shortened V by 6 bases and J by 2 bases, and 13 bases separated the two germline ends. Germline V gene data show CDR1 as WNHNN and CDR2 as SYGVQD (reference sequence). CDR3 nucleotide sequence: TGCGCCAGCAGGGCTTCGACAGCGACTAATGAAAAACTGTTTTTT. This gives the protein CASRASTATNEKLFF.

The chain is built from TRBV28 and TRBJ1-2; 12 nucleotides match TRBD1. CDR3 length equals 17 residues. V was clipped by 3 bases and J by 3 bases; unmatched bases: 8. Germline assignment: CDR1 MDHEN and CDR2 SYDVKM. CDR3 sequence (DNA): TGTGCCAGCAGTTTCCGGGACAGGGGGCTTGTGTACTATGGCTACACCTTC. It encodes CASSFRDRGLVYYGYTF.

The V and J genes are TRBV10-3 and TRBJ2-1; D tentatively reads TRBD1 or TRBD2 (5 bases each). From germline, CDR1 is ENHRY and CDR2 SYGVKD. The V and J ends lost 9 bases and 0 bases respectively, with 18 bases between them. The CDR3 consists of 16 residues. This chain's CDR3 is CAMGRDVESSYNEQFF. In DNA, the CDR3 is TGTGCCATGGGAAGGGACGTCGAAAGCTCCTACAATGAGCAGTTCTTC.

The J gene is TRBJ2-1, the V gene TRBV28; 7 nucleotides line up with TRBD2. CDR1 and CDR2 (germline): MDHEN, SYDVKM. After removal of 9 bases from V and 8 bases from J, the junction contained 10 bases not matched to a gene. CDR3 length equals 13 residues. The CDR3 here is CASRGGRFDEQFF. The CDR3 DNA sequence: TGTGCCAGTCGGGGCGGGAGATTTGATGAGCAGTTCTTC.

This chain joins TRBV7-2 and TRBJ1-2; 9 bases align to TRBD1. The germline V gene encodes CDR1 SGHTA and CDR2 FQGNSA. V gave up 2 bases and J gave up 10 bases; unmatched junction bases: 17. The CDR3 sequence is 17 residues long. This CDR3 reads CASSLNAGGQGTSYYTF. Written as DNA, the CDR3 is TGTGCCAGCAGCTTAAACGCGGGTGGACAGGGGACTTCATACTACACCTTC.

The V and J genes are TRBV7-6 and TRBJ2-3; the D is unclear. Germline CDR1 and CDR2: SGHVS and FNYEAQ. V lost 0 bases and J lost 2, with 6 bases in between. The CDR3 covers 14 residues. CDR3 sequence (DNA): TGTGCCAGCAGCTTAGCGGGCGTCACAGATACGCAGTATTTT. It yields the protein CASSLAGVTDTQYF.

J is TRBJ2-3 and V is TRBV28, with TRBD1 identical over 8 bases. V lost 3 bases, J lost 4 bases, and 3 bases stayed unmatched. The CDR3 has 14 amino acids. Germline V CDR1 and CDR2: MDHEN, SYDVKM. DNA of the CDR3: TGTGCCAGCAGTTTGCGACAGGGGCCAGATACGCAGTATTTT. Residues: CASSLRQGPDTQYF. Supplemented by reference TRBV28 and TRBJ2-3, the full variable domain reads DVKVTQSSRYLVKRTGEKVFLECVQDMDHENMFWYRQDPGLGLRLIYFSYDVKMKEKGDIPEGYSVSREKKERFSLILESASTNQTSMYLCASSLRQGPDTQYFGPGTRLTVL.

V gene TRBV7-9 combines with J gene TRBJ1-2, with 10 bases aligning to TRBD1. V shed 5 bases and J 7 bases; nucleotides not matched to a gene: 13. This CDR3 contains 16 residues. Germline V gene lookup returns CDR1 SEHNR and CDR2 FQNEAQ (reference sequence). The CDR3 loop is CASSKSGTGDPGGYTF. Written as DNA, the CDR3 is TGTGCCAGCAGCAAGTCCGGGACAGGGGACCCGGGTGGCTACACCTTC.